The TCR beta chain described here comes from a study of T cells in Graves' hyperthyroidism and ophthalmopathy. There were TCR beta CDR3 regions amplified from RNA transcripts. First-round RT-PCR with HTBI primers amplified the TCR CDR3 region. TCRdb passed the multiplex PCR reads through MiXCR, listing each CDR3 protein once. The sample contains 380,000 or so distinct CDR3 sequences, approximately 15% of which appear only once. This CDR3 has 16 residues. Trimming removed 6 bases from V and 1 base from J; junction bases left unmatched: 11. Germline-derived CDR1 and CDR2 are DFQATT and SNEGSKA (reference sequence). In this sample, this clonotype turned up many times.

This chain joins TRBV20-1 and TRBJ2-1; 8 bases are shared with TRBD2. Sequenced sample: blood. This clonotype originated in a woman in her 30s with Graves' hyperthyroidism. Here the CDR3 DNA reads TGCAGTGCGACCGGCCCCGGGACTAGATCCTACAATGAGCAGTTCTTC. Its translation is CSATGPGTRSYNEQFF.